Each of the 12 T cell receptor beta chains below was sequenced from the same sample in a study of blood T cell repertoires in COVID-19 (dated by TCRdb to between 2020 and 2021). Library generation was performed with the immunoSEQ multiplex PCR assay. As stored in TCRdb, this immuneACCESS dataset retains in-frame rearrangements with V and J assigned. A fraction of the clones does not appear; measured against another copy, unresolved V genes explain less than half of the discrepancy, and the remainder lacks a known reason. This sample holds tens of thousands of clones; 80% to 90% were observed only once. Approximately 1% of the sample is in the top ten clones. Sequencing was performed on PBMCs or T cells enriched from blood (not recorded which). These TCRs come from a woman aged 45-65 years with acute COVID-19.

The rearrangement links TRBV3-1 (or the pseudogene TRBV3-2) to TRBJ1-4; no clear D gene. Germline CDR1 is LGHDT and CDR2 is YNNKEL (reference sequence). The CDR3 extends over 14 amino acids. The V and J ends lost 4 bases and 7 bases respectively, with 13 bases between them. The CDR3 loop reads CASSRSRSFEKLFF. The CDR3 region has the DNA TGTGCCAGCAGCCGCTCGCGGTCCTTTGAAAAACTGTTTTTT.

The CDR3 region has the DNA TGTGCCAGCAGTTACGCGGGGATTGAGCAGTTCTTC. This gives the protein CASSYAGIEQFF. The V gene is TRBV6-6, the J gene TRBJ2-1, with a tentative D call TRBD2 (6 bases). The CDR3 contains 12 residues. CDR1 is MNHNY and CDR2 is SVGAGI in the germline V gene (reference sequence). Trimming cost V 2 bases and J 9 bases, with 8 bases left between them.

This clone was detected only once. J is TRBJ1-1 and V is TRBV21-1; the table's D call, TRBD1, has no DNA check behind it. TRBV21-1 is shown as a pseudogene. The CDR3 consists of 21 residues. CDR3 coding DNA: TGTGCCAGCAGCAAAGTTTCGACAGAGCCGTTTTTTTTCGTAATGAACACTGAAGCTTTCTTT. Its protein product is CASSKVSTEPFFFVMNTEAFF.

The rearrangement joins TRBV7-6 to TRBJ2-5; D is unresolved. CDR1 SGHVS and CDR2 FNYEAQ come from the germline V gene. The length of the CDR3 is 14 residues. Trimming left V 1 base short and J 5 bases short, with 11 bases between. The CDR3 DNA sequence: TGTGCCAGCAGCTTAGGTGCCACTACGGAGACCCAGTACTTC. Its translation: CASSLGATTETQYF.

This clone was seen only once. The chain recombines TRBV24-1 with TRBJ2-3, with D possibly TRBD2 on 6 matching bases. The CDR3 covers 15 residues. Per the germline V gene, CDR1 is KGHDR and CDR2 is SFDVKD. Trimming stripped 7 bases from V and 5 bases from J, with 18 bases between. In DNA, the CDR3 is TGTGCCACCAGCCGCTCCGGGGGTCCTAGAGATACGCAGTATTTT. Its translation is CATSRSGGPRDTQYF.

The count of this clone is one. The genes are TRBV7-9 and TRBJ1-5, with 7 bases lining up with TRBD1. The V segment lost 3 bases and the J segment 5 bases; nucleotides outside the gene matches: 1. The CDR3 is 13 residues long. The germline CDR1 and CDR2 sequences are SEHNR and FQNEAQ (reference sequence). In DNA, the CDR3 is TGTGCCAGCAGCTTTCAGGGGGATCAGCCCCAGCATTTT. Translated: CASSFQGDQPQHF.

This rearrangement joins TRBV11-3 to TRBJ2-3; tentative D call: TRBD2 (5 bases). The V gene's germline CDR1 is SGHNT and CDR2 YENEEA. The V end was cut by 4 bases, the J end by 5 bases, with 16 bases between. This CDR3 comprises 15 residues. The CDR3, as DNA: TGTGCCAGCAGCTCCGAGGGAGACCGTGGAGATACGCAGTATTTT. This translates into CASSSEGDRGDTQYF.

The gene calls are TRBV19 and TRBJ1-3; 10 bases fit TRBD1. Germline-derived CDR1 and CDR2 are LNHDA and SQIVND (reference sequence). This CDR3 contains 16 residues. V was pared by 6 bases and J by 2 bases, with 7 bases of the junction left unmatched. The CDR3 reads CASSETGTGAGNTIYF. As DNA, the CDR3 is TGTGCCAGTAGCGAAACCGGGACAGGGGCTGGAAACACCATATATTTT.

The genes are TRBV10-2 and TRBJ2-2, with 15 bases aligning to TRBD2. Germline V gene sequence: CDR1 WSHSY, CDR2 SAAADI. The CDR3 loop spans 17 amino acids. The V gene end was trimmed by 4 bases and the J gene end by 4 bases; junction bases not matched to a gene: 4. This chain's CDR3 is CASSGTSGRAGTGELFF. The CDR3 DNA reads TGCGCCAGCAGTGGGACTAGCGGGAGGGCCGGCACCGGGGAGCTGTTTTTT.

The rearrangement links TRBV7-9 to TRBJ1-2, with a weak D call TRBD1 (5 bases). The V gene lost 2 bases and the J gene lost 4 bases, with 8 bases spanning the gap. The CDR3 is 13 residues long. Germline CDR1 SEHNR, CDR2 FQNEAQ (reference sequence). The CDR3 coding sequence is TGTGCCAGCAGCTTAAGGGACTTCTATGGCTACACCTTC. Translation gives CASSLRDFYGYTF.

This chain connects TRBV30 to TRBJ1-3; D might be TRBD1 (6 bases). The CDR3 totals 18 residues. From germline, CDR1 is GTSNPN and CDR2 SVGIG (reference sequence). Trimming removed 5 bases at V and 0 bases at J, with 23 bases between. CDR3 protein: CAWDLGDRPRSSGNTIYF. The CDR3 DNA sequence: TGTGCCTGGGACCTGGGCGACAGGCCTAGATCCTCTGGAAACACCATATATTTT.

The gene calls are TRBV11-2 and TRBJ2-1, with 7 bases aligning to TRBD2. V was pared by 0 bases and J by 9 bases, with 8 bases of the junction left unmatched. CDR1 and CDR2 (germline): SGHAT, FQNNGV. CDR3 length equals 15 residues. CDR3 sequence reads: CASSLEAGTNSEQFF. In DNA, the CDR3 is TGTGCCAGCAGCTTAGAAGCGGGAACTAACAGTGAGCAGTTCTTC.